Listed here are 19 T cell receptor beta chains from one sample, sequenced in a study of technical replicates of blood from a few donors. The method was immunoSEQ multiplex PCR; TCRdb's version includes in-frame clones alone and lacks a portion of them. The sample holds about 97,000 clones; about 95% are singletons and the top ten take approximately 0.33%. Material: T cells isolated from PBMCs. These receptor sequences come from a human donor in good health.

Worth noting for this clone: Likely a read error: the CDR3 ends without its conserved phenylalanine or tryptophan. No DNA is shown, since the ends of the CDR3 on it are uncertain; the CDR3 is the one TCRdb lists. This CDR3 is CASSDPRLQGSL. This sequence joins TRBV10-1 and TRBJ1-3; TRBD1, the D gene given by the table, was not confirmed from the DNA. CDR1 WNHNN and CDR2 SYGVQD come from the germline V gene (reference sequence). The CDR3 region is 12 residues in length, termini included.

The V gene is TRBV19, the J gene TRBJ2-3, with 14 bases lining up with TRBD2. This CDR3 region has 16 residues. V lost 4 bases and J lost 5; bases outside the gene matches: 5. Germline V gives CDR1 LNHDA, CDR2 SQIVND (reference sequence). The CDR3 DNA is TGTGCCAGTAGTAAGACTAGCGGGAGGGCCGTAGATACGCAGTATTTT. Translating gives CASSKTSGRAVDTQYF.

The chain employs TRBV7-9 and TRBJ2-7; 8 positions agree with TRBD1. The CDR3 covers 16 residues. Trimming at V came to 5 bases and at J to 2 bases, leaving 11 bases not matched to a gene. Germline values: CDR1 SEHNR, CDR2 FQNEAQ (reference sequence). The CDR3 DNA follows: TGTGCCAGCAGCGGGGCGGGGACAGGCGTTCCCTACGAGCAGTACTTC. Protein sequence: CASSGAGTGVPYEQYF.

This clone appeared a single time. The CDR3 loop is CASGERGRTVTYEQYF. CDR3 coding DNA: TGTGCCAGCGGTGAAAGGGGGCGGACAGTAACCTACGAGCAGTACTTC. V is TRBV21-1 and J is TRBJ2-7; the table's D call, TRBD1, has no DNA check behind it. TRBV21-1 is termed a pseudogene. The CDR3 is 16 amino acids.

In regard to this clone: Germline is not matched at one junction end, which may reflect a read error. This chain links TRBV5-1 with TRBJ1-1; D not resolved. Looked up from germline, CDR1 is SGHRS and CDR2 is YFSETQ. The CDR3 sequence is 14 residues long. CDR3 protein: CASSFDTGNAEAFF. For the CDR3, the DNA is TGCGCCAGCAGCTTCGACACGGGGAACGCTGAAGCTTTCTTT.

DNA of the CDR3: TGTGCCAGCAGTGCTACTAGCGGGAGGGTCGGTGAGCAGTTCTTC. Amino acids: CASSATSGRVGEQFF. The V gene is TRBV2, the J gene TRBJ2-1; 13 nucleotides agree with TRBD2. This CDR3 comprises 15 residues. V gave up 4 bases and J gave up 9 bases; unmatched junction bases: 6. Germline V gene data show CDR1 as SNHLY and CDR2 as FYNNEI.

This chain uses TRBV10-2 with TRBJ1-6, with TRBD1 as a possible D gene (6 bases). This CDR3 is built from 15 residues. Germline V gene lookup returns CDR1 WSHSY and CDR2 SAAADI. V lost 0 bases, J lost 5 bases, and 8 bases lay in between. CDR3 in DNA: TGCGCCAGCAGTGAGTCGACAGGAAATAATTCACCCCTCCACTTT. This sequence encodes CASSESTGNNSPLHF.

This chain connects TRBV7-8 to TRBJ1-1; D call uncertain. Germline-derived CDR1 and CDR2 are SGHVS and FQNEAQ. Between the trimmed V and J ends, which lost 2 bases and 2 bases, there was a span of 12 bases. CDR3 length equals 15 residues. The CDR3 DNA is TGTGCCAGCAGCTTACAATTGGTGGCCAACACTGAAGCTTTCTTT. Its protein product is CASSLQLVANTEAFF.

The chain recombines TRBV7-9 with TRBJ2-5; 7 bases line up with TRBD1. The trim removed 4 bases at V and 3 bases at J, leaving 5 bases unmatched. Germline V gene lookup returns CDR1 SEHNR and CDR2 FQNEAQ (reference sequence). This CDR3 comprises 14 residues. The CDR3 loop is CASSSDRVEETQYF. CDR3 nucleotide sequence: TGTGCCAGCAGCTCCGACAGGGTAGAAGAGACCCAGTACTTC.

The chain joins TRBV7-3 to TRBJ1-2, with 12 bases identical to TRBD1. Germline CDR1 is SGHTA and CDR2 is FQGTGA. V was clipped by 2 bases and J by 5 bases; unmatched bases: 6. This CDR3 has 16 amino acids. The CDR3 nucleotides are TGTGCCAGCAGCTTAGGGACAGGGGGCGCACGATATGGCTACACCTTC. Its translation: CASSLGTGGARYGYTF.

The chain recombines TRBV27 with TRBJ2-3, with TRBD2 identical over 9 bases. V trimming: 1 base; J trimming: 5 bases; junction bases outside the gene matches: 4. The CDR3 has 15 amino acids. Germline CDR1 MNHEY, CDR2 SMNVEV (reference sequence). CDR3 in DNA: TGTGCCAGCAGTTTATACGGACTAGCGTTAGATACGCAGTATTTT. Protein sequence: CASSLYGLALDTQYF.

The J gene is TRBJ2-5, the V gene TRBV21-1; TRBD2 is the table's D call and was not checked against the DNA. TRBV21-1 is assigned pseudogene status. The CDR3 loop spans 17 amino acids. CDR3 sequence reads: CASSNYLTSFYTETQYF. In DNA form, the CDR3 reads TGTGCCAGCAGCAACTATTTGACTAGTTTCTATACGGAGACCCAGTACTTC.

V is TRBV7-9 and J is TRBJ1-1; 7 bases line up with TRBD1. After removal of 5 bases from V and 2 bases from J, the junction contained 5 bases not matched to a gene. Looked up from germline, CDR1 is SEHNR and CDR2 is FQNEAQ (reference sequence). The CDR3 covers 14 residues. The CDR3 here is CASSAGTDNTEAFF. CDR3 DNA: TGTGCCAGCAGCGCAGGGACAGATAACACTGAAGCTTTCTTT. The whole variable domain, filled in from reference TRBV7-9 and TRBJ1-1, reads DTGVSQNPRHKITKRGQNVTFRCDPISEHNRLYWYRQTLGQGPEFLTYFQNEAQLEKSRLLSDRFSAERPKGSFSTLEIQRTEQGDSAMYLCASSAGTDNTEAFFGQGTRLTVV.

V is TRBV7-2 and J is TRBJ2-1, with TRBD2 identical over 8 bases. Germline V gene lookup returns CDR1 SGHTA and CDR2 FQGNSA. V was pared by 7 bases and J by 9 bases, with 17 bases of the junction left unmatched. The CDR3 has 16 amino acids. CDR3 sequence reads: CASTKGAGGVRVEQFF. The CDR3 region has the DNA TGTGCCAGCACAAAAGGGGCGGGAGGAGTTAGGGTTGAGCAGTTCTTC. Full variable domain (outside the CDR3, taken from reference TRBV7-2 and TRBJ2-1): GAGVSQSPSNKVTEKGKDVELRCDPISGHTALYWYRQSLGQGLEFLIYFQGNSAPDKSGLPSDRFSAERTGGSVSTLTIQRTQQEDSAVYLCASTKGAGGVRVEQFFGPGTRLTVL.

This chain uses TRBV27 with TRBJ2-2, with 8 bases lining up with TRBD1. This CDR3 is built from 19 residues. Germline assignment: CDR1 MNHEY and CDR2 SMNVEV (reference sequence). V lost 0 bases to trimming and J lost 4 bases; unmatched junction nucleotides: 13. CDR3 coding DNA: TGTGCCAGCAGTTTATCCTCCCCGGACAGGGAGAGATTCACCGGGGAGCTGTTTTTT. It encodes CASSLSSPDRERFTGELFF.

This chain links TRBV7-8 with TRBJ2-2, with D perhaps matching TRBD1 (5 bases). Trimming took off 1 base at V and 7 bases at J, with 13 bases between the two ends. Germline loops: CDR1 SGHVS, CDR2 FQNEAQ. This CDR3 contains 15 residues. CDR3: CASSLGGQVIGELFF. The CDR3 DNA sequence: TGTGCCAGCAGCTTAGGGGGCCAGGTCATCGGGGAGCTGTTTTTT.

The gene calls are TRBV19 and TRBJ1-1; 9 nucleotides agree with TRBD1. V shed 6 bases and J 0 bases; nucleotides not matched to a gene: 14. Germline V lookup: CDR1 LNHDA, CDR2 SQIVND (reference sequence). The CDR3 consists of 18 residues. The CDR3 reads CASSPATGGWLLNTEAFF. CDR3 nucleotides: TGTGCCAGTAGCCCCGCAACAGGGGGCTGGTTGTTGAACACTGAAGCTTTCTTT.

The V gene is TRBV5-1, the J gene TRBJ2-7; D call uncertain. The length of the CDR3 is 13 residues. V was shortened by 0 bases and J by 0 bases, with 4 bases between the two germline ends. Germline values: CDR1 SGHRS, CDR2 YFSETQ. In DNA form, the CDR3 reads TGCGCCAGCAGCTTGGGCAGCTCCTACGAGCAGTACTTC. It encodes CASSLGSSYEQYF. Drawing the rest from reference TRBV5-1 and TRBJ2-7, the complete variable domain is KAGVTQTPRYLIKTRGQQVTLSCSPISGHRSVSWYQQTPGQGLQFLFEYFSETQRNKGNFPGRFSGRQFSNSRSEMNVSTLELGDSALYLCASSLGSSYEQYFGPGTRLTVT.

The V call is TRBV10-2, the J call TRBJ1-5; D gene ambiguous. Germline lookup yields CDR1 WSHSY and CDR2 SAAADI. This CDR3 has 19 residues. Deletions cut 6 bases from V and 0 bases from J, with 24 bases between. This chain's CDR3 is CASSQSPVYLSLSNQPQHF. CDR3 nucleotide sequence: TGCGCCAGCAGCCAGTCGCCCGTTTACCTCTCCCTTAGCAATCAGCCCCAGCATTTT.